These 24 T cell receptor beta chains share one sample of origin, sequenced in a study of CD8 T cells in Susac syndrome. RNA, at roughly 0.45 to 1 ug, was reverse transcribed with random hexamers. TCRdb used MiXCR to reprocess the immunoSEQ multiplex PCR reads, holding one entry per CDR3 protein. Here the sample spans about 200,000 distinct CDR3 sequences, approximately 95% being singletons. The sample consisted of CD4+ T cells from PBMCs. The source of these receptors is a human donor with multiple sclerosis.

This chain uses TRBV20-1 with TRBJ2-7, with 7 bases fitting TRBD2. With V trimmed by 5 bases and J by 3 bases, 1 base remained unmatched. The CDR3 contains 11 residues. Germline V lookup: CDR1 DFQATT, CDR2 SNEGSKA (reference sequence). In DNA form, the CDR3 reads TGCAGTGCTGGGGGGGGCTACGAGCAGTACTTC. Its translation: CSAGGGYEQYF.

The genes are TRBV20-1 and TRBJ1-5; 9 bases align to TRBD1. CDR1 is DFQATT and CDR2 is SNEGSKA in the germline V gene (reference sequence). The CDR3 loop spans 14 amino acids. J gave up 4 bases and V 6 bases, and 7 bases lay outside the gene matches. The CDR3 here is CSAITGTGNQPQHF. CDR3 nucleotide sequence: TGCAGTGCGATTACCGGGACAGGGAATCAGCCCCAGCATTTT.

The V and J genes are TRBV20-1 and TRBJ2-1, with 10 positions matching TRBD1. The CDR3 totals 15 residues. Germline CDR1 reads DFQATT; CDR2 reads SNEGSKA (reference sequence). The J segment lost 8 bases and the V segment lost 2 bases, leaving 9 bases of the junction unmatched. CDR3 in DNA: TGCAGTGCTAGAAGTGCGGGACAGGGGAGCCATGAGCAGTTCTTC. Amino acid sequence: CSARSAGQGSHEQFF.

The chain employs TRBV6-4 and TRBJ2-7; 7 bases match TRBD1. There are 16 residues in the CDR3. The germline V gene has CDR1 MRHNA and CDR2 SNTAGT. Trimming took 4 bases from V and 0 from J; bases not matched to a gene: 9. The CDR3 loop reads CASSVAGTVSSYEQYV. CDR3 sequence (DNA): TGTGCCAGCAGTGTCGCCGGGACAGTAAGCTCCTACGAGCAGTACGTC.

A note on this clonotype: One end of the junction does not line up with germline, which may come from a read error. V gene TRBV25-1 combines with J gene TRBJ2-7; D possibly matches TRBD1 or TRBD2 (5 bases each). Germline V gene sequence: CDR1 MGHDK, CDR2 SYGVNS. The CDR3 covers 11 residues. The CDR3 sequence is CASSEGRTLDF. CDR3 nucleotides: TGTGCCAGCAGTGAGGGACGGACGCTGGACTTC.

V and J are TRBV4-2 and TRBJ2-2, with 8 bases identical to TRBD2. CDR1 LGHNA and CDR2 YNFKEQ come from the germline V gene. This CDR3 region has 17 residues. V shed 0 bases, J shed 4 bases, and the junction held 7 bases outside the gene matches. CDR3 loop: CASSQDQGTRATGELFF. CDR3 bases: TGTGCCAGCAGCCAAGATCAAGGGACTAGGGCCACCGGGGAGCTGTTTTTT.

The chain has TRBV30 and TRBJ2-7, with D tentatively TRBD1 (6 bases). The germline CDR1 and CDR2 sequences are GTSNPN and SVGIG (reference sequence). Between the trimmed V and J ends, which lost 0 bases and 4 bases, there was a span of 16 bases. CDR3 length: 15 residues. CDR3 amino acids: CAWSVRTVVRYEQYF. The CDR3 DNA reads TGTGCCTGGAGTGTACGGACAGTAGTTAGGTACGAGCAGTACTTC. The full variable domain, completed using reference TRBV30 and TRBJ2-7, is SQTIHQWPATLVQPVGSPLSLECTVEGTSNPNLYWYRQAAGRGLQLLFYSVGIGQISSEVPQNLSASRPQDRQFILSSKKLLLSDSGFYLCAWSVRTVVRYEQYFGPGTRLTVT.

The J gene is TRBJ2-5, the V gene TRBV30, with a tentative D call TRBD1 (5 bases). Trimming removed 2 bases at V and 4 bases at J, with 20 bases between. The CDR3 length is 16 residues. Germline lookup yields CDR1 GTSNPN and CDR2 SVGIG (reference sequence). Written as DNA, the CDR3 is TGTGCCTGGAGTCCCCTGGCAGGGTTGTTTGGAGAGACCCAGTACTTC. Amino acid sequence: CAWSPLAGLFGETQYF.

The rearrangement links TRBV6-2 or TRBV6-3 to TRBJ2-3, with TRBD2 matching over 11 bases. The CDR3 covers 15 residues. The ends lost 5 bases at V and 6 bases at J; junction bases unmatched: 7. Germline CDR1 and CDR2: MNHEY and SVGEGT. CDR3 sequence reads: CASSLTGLAGDTQYF. CDR3 bases: TGTGCCAGCAGTCTCACAGGACTAGCGGGTGATACGCAGTATTTT.

This chain uses TRBV7-2 with TRBJ2-7; 8 nucleotides line up with TRBD1. The CDR3 extends over 13 amino acids. Germline CDR1 SGHTA, CDR2 FQGNSA. The V and J ends lost 5 bases and 4 bases, in that order; junction bases with no gene match: 4. The CDR3 nucleotides are TGTGCCAGCAGCCCACGACAGGGGTACGAGCAGTACGTC. The encoded protein is CASSPRQGYEQYV.

V and J are TRBV20-1 and TRBJ1-2, with a possible D match to TRBD1 (5 bases). Germline lookup yields CDR1 DFQATT and CDR2 SNEGSKA (reference sequence). Trimming took 6 bases from V and 8 from J, leaving 13 bases between them. The CDR3 runs 11 residues. The CDR3 sequence: CSAPDIGGYTF. As DNA, the CDR3 is TGCAGTGCACCGGACATTGGAGGCTACACCTTC.

The chain uses TRBV18 and TRBJ1-6; 9 bases align to TRBD1. CDR3 size: 16 residues. Germline V gene lookup returns CDR1 KGHSH and CDR2 LQKENI. Germline trimming cut 5 bases from V and 10 bases from J; bases unmatched to any gene: 12. CDR3 protein: CASSTGGTGIESPLHF. In DNA, the CDR3 is TGTGCCAGCTCAACCGGGGGGACAGGGATTGAATCACCCCTCCACTTT.

This chain uses TRBV19 with TRBJ1-6; TRBD1 matches 9 bases. The CDR3 spans 13 residues. The J segment lost 8 bases and the V segment lost 6 bases, leaving 2 bases of the junction unmatched. Germline assignment: CDR1 LNHDA and CDR2 SQIVND (reference sequence). As DNA, the CDR3 is TGTGCCAGTAGCGGACAGGGGTATTCACCCCTCCACTTT. Protein: CASSGQGYSPLHF.

As DNA, the CDR3 is TGCAGCGCCCGACTAGCGGGGGGAATTCTCGGGACCCAGTACTTC. This sequence encodes CSARLAGGILGTQYF. The chain combines TRBV29-1 with TRBJ2-5, with TRBD2 matching 13 bases. V lost 7 bases, J lost 7 bases, and 12 bases stayed unmatched. From germline, CDR1 is SQVTM and CDR2 ANQGSEA. The CDR3 is 15 residues long.

Here the CDR3 DNA reads TGTGCCAGCGGCCCCTACCCTCGAACAGTAGCCTACGAGCAGTACTTC. Translating it yields CASGPYPRTVAYEQYF. This sequence joins TRBV11-2 and TRBJ2-7; D is unclear. The CDR3 is made up of 16 amino acids. The germline gives CDR1 SGHAT, CDR2 FQNNGV. Trimming stripped 8 bases from V and 2 bases from J, with 22 bases between.

The rearrangement joins TRBV29-1 to TRBJ1-1, with D possibly being TRBD1 (5 bases). The germline V gene encodes CDR1 SQVTM and CDR2 ANQGSEA. The ends were cut back, 8 bases at V and 5 bases at J, with 18 bases in the middle. The CDR3 is 13 amino acids. DNA for the CDR3: TGCAGCCCTGGCAGGGAGATCGGGACTGAAGCTTTCTTT. Encoded protein: CSPGREIGTEAFF.

The chain combines TRBV7-9 with TRBJ1-2; 9 nucleotides agree with TRBD1. The CDR3 has 13 amino acids. Germline-derived CDR1 and CDR2 are SEHNR and FQNEAQ (reference sequence). After removal of 5 bases from V and 7 bases from J, the junction contained 5 bases not matched to a gene. The CDR3 DNA is TGTGCCAGCAGCCCCCAGGACAGGGGTGGCTACACCTTC. Translation gives CASSPQDRGGYTF.

This chain links TRBV12-3 or TRBV12-4 with TRBJ1-5; no reliable D call. V was clipped by 7 bases and J by 5 bases, with 18 bases between them. CDR3 length: 15 residues. CDR3 amino acids: CASTWEMWGDQPQHF. As DNA, the CDR3 is TGTGCCAGCACCTGGGAGATGTGGGGAGATCAGCCCCAGCATTTT.

This chain joins TRBV9 and TRBJ1-6; D gene unclear. V gave up 4 bases and J gave up 5 bases, with 10 bases separating them. The CDR3 has 14 residues. Germline lookup yields CDR1 SGDLS and CDR2 YYNGEE. The CDR3 protein is CASSTGPDNSPLHF. The CDR3 DNA reads as TGTGCCAGCAGCACCGGGCCAGATAATTCACCCCTCCACTTT.

The chain couples TRBV29-1 to TRBJ1-4, with 11 bases aligning to TRBD1. The CDR3 spans 13 residues. Trimming removed 4 bases from V and 8 bases from J; junction bases left unmatched: 3. The germline V gene has CDR1 SQVTM and CDR2 ANQGSEA. The CDR3 nucleotides are TGCAGCGTTGCCGGACAGGGGGCGGAAAAACTGTTTTTT. Protein: CSVAGQGAEKLFF.

The chain uses TRBV15 and TRBJ1-5; unclear D gene. Germline V gene lookup returns CDR1 LNHNV and CDR2 YYDKDF (reference sequence). This CDR3 spans 12 amino acids. The V gene lost 5 bases and the J gene lost 2 bases, with 4 bases spanning the gap. CDR3 residues: CATSEGNQPQHF. In nucleotides, the CDR3 is TGTGCCACCAGCGAAGGCAATCAGCCCCAGCATTTT.

The chain is built from TRBV6-5 and TRBJ2-3, with TRBD1 as a possible D gene (6 bases). This CDR3 comprises 13 residues. The germline V gene encodes CDR1 MNHEY and CDR2 SVGAGI. Trimming removed 6 bases at V and 9 bases at J, with 16 bases between. The CDR3: CASRPDRSDTQYF. CDR3 nucleotides: TGTGCCAGCAGACCAGACAGGTCTGACACGCAGTATTTT.

This clonotype was recorded once. The J gene is TRBJ2-3, the V gene TRBV5-1; 13 nucleotides agree with TRBD2. The CDR3 is 16 residues long. Germline-derived CDR1 and CDR2 are SGHRS and YFSETQ. Unmatched junction bases numbered 6, after V lost 4 bases and J lost 4 bases. The CDR3, as DNA: TGCGCCAGCAGCAACGGGACTAGCGGGGCGGCAGATACGCAGTATTTT. Translation gives CASSNGTSGAADTQYF. Full variable domain (rest looked up from reference TRBV5-1 and TRBJ2-3): KAGVTQTPRYLIKTRGQQVTLSCSPISGHRSVSWYQQTPGQGLQFLFEYFSETQRNKGNFPGRFSGRQFSNSRSEMNVSTLELGDSALYLCASSNGTSGAADTQYFGPGTRLTVL.

This chain uses TRBV29-1 with TRBJ2-1, with TRBD1 matching 10 bases. The V segment lost 7 bases and the J segment 7 bases; nucleotides outside the gene matches: 7. The CDR3 contains 13 residues. Germline CDR1 SQVTM, CDR2 ANQGSEA. The CDR3 is CSARQGAGNEQFF. CDR3 sequence (DNA): TGCAGCGCCAGACAGGGGGCAGGGAATGAGCAGTTCTTC.